Following are 30 T cell receptor beta chains from one sample sequenced in a study of T cell responses to AZD1222 COVID-19 vaccine. Assay used: immunoSEQ multiplex PCR; TCRdb lists only in-frame clones, some missing. The sample yields about 150,000 clones, 88% seen once. This specimen consisted of peripheral blood, obtained on day 0 of AZD1222 vaccination. The source of these receptors is an adult in good health.

This clone was picked up a small number of times. This rearrangement joins TRBV7-9 to TRBJ2-7; unclear D gene. Germline values: CDR1 SEHNR, CDR2 FQNEAQ (reference sequence). Trimming cost V 2 bases and J 7 bases, with 12 bases left between them. This CDR3 comprises 13 residues. The CDR3 nucleotides read TGTGCCAGCAGCTTACTTTCCCAGGCAGAGCAGTACTTC. It is translated as CASSLLSQAEQYF.

This clone was seen only a few times. This rearrangement joins TRBV9 to TRBJ2-7, with D possibly matching TRBD1 (6 bases). Trimming removed 0 bases at V and 3 bases at J, with 10 bases between. In germline, CDR1 is SGDLS, CDR2 YYNGEE. The CDR3 extends over 14 amino acids. The CDR3: CASSVGQGNYEQYF. The CDR3 region has the DNA TGTGCCAGCAGCGTAGGCCAGGGGAACTACGAGCAGTACTTC.

The gene calls are TRBV18 and TRBJ1-5; D call uncertain. Germline values: CDR1 KGHSH, CDR2 LQKENI. The CDR3 length is 13 residues. The ends were cut back, 3 bases at V and 3 bases at J, with 6 bases in the middle. The CDR3 loop reads CASSPDYNQPQHF. The CDR3 DNA reads TGTGCCAGCTCACCCGATTACAATCAGCCCCAGCATTTT.

This chain uses TRBV10-3 with TRBJ1-6, with TRBD1 matching 7 bases. Germline V CDR1 and CDR2: ENHRY, SYGVKD. The V and J ends lost 3 bases and 5 bases, in that order; junction bases with no gene match: 1. This CDR3 comprises 14 residues. CDR3 amino acids: CAISEQGNNSPLHF. CDR3 in DNA: TGTGCCATCAGTGAACAGGGGAATAATTCACCCCTCCACTTT.

The J gene is TRBJ1-1, the V gene TRBV27; D gene unclear. Trimming took off 4 bases at V and 1 base at J, with 13 bases between the two ends. CDR1 and CDR2 (germline): MNHEY, SMNVEV (reference sequence). The CDR3 spans 15 residues. The CDR3 nucleotides are TGTGCCAGCAGTTGGGATGCGAAGGGGAACACTGAAGCTTTCTTT. The encoded protein is CASSWDAKGNTEAFF.

The chain carries TRBV9 and TRBJ2-3, with D possibly being TRBD1 or TRBD2 (5 bases each). The CDR3 totals 13 residues. The germline V gene has CDR1 SGDLS and CDR2 YYNGEE. V was clipped by 7 bases and J by 3 bases, with 12 bases between them. CDR3 loop: CASGTSMTDTQYF. CDR3 coding DNA: TGTGCCAGCGGGACGAGCATGACAGATACGCAGTATTTT.

The chain employs TRBV6-5 and TRBJ1-6, with D perhaps matching TRBD1 (6 bases). Trimming pared 7 bases from V and 4 bases from J, leaving 14 bases between. Germline V gene lookup returns CDR1 MNHEY and CDR2 SVGAGI. The CDR3 consists of 15 residues. Here the CDR3 reads CASTPGDTYNSPLHF. The CDR3 DNA reads as TGTGCCAGCACCCCGGGGGACACTTATAATTCACCCCTCCACTTT.

V usage is TRBV18 and J usage is TRBJ1-2; D is uncertain. Germline loops: CDR1 KGHSH, CDR2 LQKENI. Trimming removed 3 bases at V and 3 bases at J, with 11 bases between. CDR3 size: 14 residues. CDR3 nucleotides: TGTGCCAGCTCACCGACGGCTTTCGACTATGGCTACACCTTC. This encodes CASSPTAFDYGYTF.

This clone came up once. The chain combines TRBV19 with TRBJ1-4; D perhaps matches TRBD1 (6 bases). This CDR3 is built from 15 residues. Germline values: CDR1 LNHDA, CDR2 SQIVND (reference sequence). Trimming left V 5 bases short and J 6 bases short, with 16 bases between. The CDR3: CASSSPRGAYEKLFF. The DNA of the CDR3 is TGTGCCAGTAGTTCACCGCGGGGGGCCTATGAAAAACTGTTTTTT.

The chain recombines TRBV9 with TRBJ2-3, with TRBD2 matching over 10 bases. J lost 7 bases, V lost 3 bases, and 14 bases had no gene match. Germline V gene data show CDR1 as SGDLS and CDR2 as YYNGEE. This CDR3 contains 17 residues. The CDR3 spells CASSATALAGVTNTQYF. The CDR3 bases are TGTGCCAGCAGCGCCACAGCCCTAGCGGGGGTAACAAATACGCAGTATTTT.

The V call is TRBV25-1, the J call TRBJ2-7; 12 nucleotides match TRBD2. The CDR3 extends over 14 amino acids. Germline CDR1 is MGHDK and CDR2 is SYGVNS. With V trimmed by 5 bases and J by 2 bases, 1 base remained unmatched. CDR3 in amino acids: CASSSSGGAYEQYF. The CDR3, as DNA: TGTGCCAGCAGTTCTAGCGGGGGGGCCTACGAGCAGTACTTC.

The V and J genes are TRBV13 and TRBJ2-3; D possibly uses TRBD1 or TRBD2 (6 bases each). Trimming removed 4 bases at V and 0 bases at J, with 14 bases between. Germline V CDR1 and CDR2: PRHDT, FYEKMQ (reference sequence). This CDR3 has 16 amino acids. The CDR3: CASSSTSGASTDTQYF. CDR3 bases: TGTGCCAGCAGCTCTACTTCGGGGGCCAGCACAGATACGCAGTATTTT.

The chain recombines TRBV7-2 with TRBJ2-3; tentatively, D is TRBD2 (6 bases). This CDR3 spans 16 amino acids. From germline, CDR1 is SGHTA and CDR2 FQGNSA. V was cut by 2 bases and J by 2 bases, with 14 bases left in between. CDR3 amino acids: CASSLYAAGNTDTQYF. The CDR3, as DNA: TGTGCCAGCAGCTTATACGCGGCGGGAAACACAGATACGCAGTATTTT. Full variable domain (rest looked up from reference TRBV7-2 and TRBJ2-3): GAGVSQSPSNKVTEKGKDVELRCDPISGHTALYWYRQSLGQGLEFLIYFQGNSAPDKSGLPSDRFSAERTGGSVSTLTIQRTQQEDSAVYLCASSLYAAGNTDTQYFGPGTRLTVL.

This chain uses TRBV7-9 with TRBJ1-5, with TRBD1 matching over 7 bases. Germline V gene data show CDR1 as SEHNR and CDR2 as FQNEAQ (reference sequence). V trimming: 4 bases; J trimming: 7 bases; junction bases outside the gene matches: 13. The CDR3 has 16 residues. CDR3 in amino acids: CASSSESDRELQPQHF. The CDR3 region has the DNA TGTGCCAGCAGCTCCGAATCCGACAGGGAGCTGCAGCCCCAGCATTTT.

The genes are TRBV19 and TRBJ1-2, with a weak D call TRBD1 (5 bases). This CDR3 comprises 14 residues. CDR1 is LNHDA, CDR2 SQIVND, per germline (reference sequence). Trimming took 4 bases from V and 0 from J, leaving 9 bases between them. The CDR3 DNA follows: TGTGCCAGTAGTAGAAAACAGGCTAACTATGGCTACACCTTC. This encodes CASSRKQANYGYTF.

The V gene is TRBV3-1 (or the pseudogene TRBV3-2), the J gene TRBJ2-1; the match to TRBD2 covers 8 bases. The V gene end was trimmed by 6 bases and the J gene end by 6 bases; junction bases not matched to a gene: 10. There are 15 residues in the CDR3. Germline-derived CDR1 and CDR2 are LGHDT and YNNKEL (reference sequence). DNA for the CDR3: TGTGCCAGCAGTCTAAGCGGGGGACGAGGCAATGAGCAGTTCTTC. Residues: CASSLSGGRGNEQFF.

This sequence joins TRBV27 and TRBJ2-3; D remains unclear. Germline-derived CDR1 and CDR2 are MNHEY and SMNVEV (reference sequence). Trimming left V 5 bases short and J 12 bases short, with 18 bases between. The CDR3 is 13 residues long. The CDR3 DNA follows: TGTGCCAGCAGTACATCGACCCCCCGGGCCCAGTATTTT. It specifies CASSTSTPRAQYF.

This clone was detected a few times. The gene calls are TRBV9 and TRBJ2-5; D gene unclear. Germline lookup yields CDR1 SGDLS and CDR2 YYNGEE. Between the trimmed V and J ends, which lost 4 bases and 0 bases, there was a span of 19 bases. The CDR3 contains 17 residues. CDR3 region: CASSPPPGGGDQETQYF. In nucleotides, the CDR3 is TGTGCCAGCAGCCCTCCCCCGGGTGGTGGAGACCAAGAGACCCAGTACTTC.

The chain carries TRBV7-6 and TRBJ1-3; D call uncertain. Trimming took off 3 bases at V and 0 bases at J, with 12 bases between the two ends. The CDR3 has 16 amino acids. Germline CDR1 is SGHVS and CDR2 is FNYEAQ. CDR3 bases: TGTGCCAGCAGCTTCGGATTGGACCCCTCTGGAAACACCATATATTTT. Its protein product is CASSFGLDPSGNTIYF.

The CDR3 nucleotides are TGTGCCAGCAGTTACTCCCGGGACAGGGGGGGATCACCCCTCCACTTT. This sequence encodes CASSYSRDRGGSPLHF. The V and J genes are TRBV6-5 and TRBJ1-6, with 11 bases aligning to TRBD1. CDR3 length: 16 amino acids. The V gene's germline CDR1 is MNHEY and CDR2 SVGAGI. Unmatched junction bases numbered 5, after V lost 0 bases and J lost 10 bases.

The CDR3 is CASSSPPRYTEAFF. The CDR3 DNA sequence: TGTGCCAGCAGTTCACCCCCCAGATACACTGAAGCTTTCTTT. The chain employs TRBV28 and TRBJ1-1; D gene uncertain. Per germline, CDR1 MDHEN and CDR2 SYDVKM. Trimming left V 4 bases short and J 3 bases short, with 12 bases between. CDR3 length: 14 residues. Full variable domain (outside the CDR3, taken from reference TRBV28 and TRBJ1-1): DVKVTQSSRYLVKRTGEKVFLECVQDMDHENMFWYRQDPGLGLRLIYFSYDVKMKEKGDIPEGYSVSREKKERFSLILESASTNQTSMYLCASSSPPRYTEAFFGQGTRLTVV.

This rearrangement joins TRBV11-3 to TRBJ2-1, with no clear D. With 8 bases removed from V and 5 bases from J, the gap between germline ends came to 13 bases. The CDR3 consists of 13 residues. CDR1 and CDR2 from the germline V gene are SGHNT and YENEEA. This CDR3 is CASSARSNNEQFF. DNA of the CDR3: TGTGCCAGCTCCGCTAGGTCCAACAATGAGCAGTTCTTC.

In DNA form, the CDR3 reads TGTGCCAGTAGTATTGGCCACTTTAATTCACCCCTCCACTTT. Protein sequence: CASSIGHFNSPLHF. The chain links TRBV19 to TRBJ1-6; D is unclear. CDR1 and CDR2 (germline): LNHDA, SQIVND (reference sequence). CDR3 size: 14 residues. Trimming removed 3 bases at V and 6 bases at J, with 9 bases between. The variable domain in full, completed from reference TRBV19 and TRBJ1-6, reads DGGITQSPKYLFRKEGQNVTLSCEQNLNHDAMYWYRQDPGQGLRLIYYSQIVNDFQKGDIAEGYSVSREKKESFPLTVTSAQKNPTAFYLCASSIGHFNSPLHFGNGTRLTVT.

V usage is TRBV18 and J usage is TRBJ2-7; possibly TRBD1 or TRBD2 for D (6 bases each). The CDR3 spans 17 residues. CDR1 is KGHSH and CDR2 is LQKENI in the germline V gene. With 1 base removed from V and 0 bases from J, the gap between germline ends came to 16 bases. The CDR3 bases are TGTGCCAGCTCACCACTCACCCAGGGGAGGAACTCCTACGAGCAGTACTTC. It encodes CASSPLTQGRNSYEQYF. Together with reference TRBV18 and TRBJ2-7, the CDR3 gives the full variable domain: NAGVMQNPRHLVRRRGQEARLRCSPMKGHSHVYWYRQLPEEGLKFMVYLQKENIIDESGMPKERFSAEFPKEGPSILRIQQVVRGDSAAYFCASSPLTQGRNSYEQYFGPGTRLTVT.

This clone was seen once. The chain has TRBV12-3 or TRBV12-4 and TRBJ1-4; 7 nucleotides agree with TRBD1. The CDR3 contains 13 residues. V shed 6 bases and J 6 bases; nucleotides not matched to a gene: 4. For the CDR3, the DNA is TGTGCCAGCAGGGCAGGGGGAGATGAAAAACTGTTTTTT. It is translated as CASRAGGDEKLFF.

This sequence joins TRBV7-2 and TRBJ2-3; maybe TRBD1 (5 bases). Trimming took 4 bases from V and 0 from J, leaving 8 bases between them. CDR3 length: 14 residues. CDR1 is SGHTA, CDR2 FQGNSA, per germline. Written as DNA, the CDR3 is TGTGCCAGCAGCTCTTACAGGAGCACAGATACGCAGTATTTT. Its translation: CASSSYRSTDTQYF.

This clone has just one count. Other nucleotide sequences from this sample produce the same CDR3. The chain is built from TRBV3-1 (or the pseudogene TRBV3-2) and TRBJ1-2, with D unclear. Looked up from germline, CDR1 is LGHDT and CDR2 is YNNKEL (reference sequence). The V gene lost 1 base and the J gene lost 0 bases, with 3 bases spanning the gap. The CDR3 loop spans 13 amino acids. The CDR3 bases are TGTGCCAGCAGCCAAGGCTCTAACTATGGCTACACCTTC. The encoded protein is CASSQGSNYGYTF.

V and J are TRBV1 and TRBJ1-4. TRBV1 is recorded as a pseudogene. CDR3 length: 16 amino acids. CDR3 bases: TGCACCAGCAGCCAAGATCGAGGGCCAAATAATGAAAAACTGTTTTTT. It encodes CTSSQDRGPNNEKLFF.

The chain combines TRBV28 with TRBJ1-1; the match to TRBD1 covers 8 bases. Trimming cost V 7 bases and J 0 bases; bases outside gene matches: 10. The CDR3 runs 16 residues. CDR1 MDHEN and CDR2 SYDVKM come from the germline V gene. CDR3 sequence reads: CASTTHQGALNTEAFF. The CDR3, as DNA: TGTGCCAGCACCACACACCAGGGGGCCCTGAACACTGAAGCTTTCTTT.

The gene calls are TRBV18 and TRBJ2-7; 9 bases are shared with TRBD2. The germline V gene has CDR1 KGHSH and CDR2 LQKENI. The CDR3 consists of 15 residues. Trimming took 3 bases from V and 3 from J; bases not matched to a gene: 6. CDR3 coding DNA: TGTGCCAGCTCACCGTTGACTAGCGGCTACTACGAGCAGTACTTC. It codes for CASSPLTSGYYEQYF.